Given below is one T cell receptor (beta chain) in context. The V end lost 5 bases, the J end lost 1 base, and 8 bases lay between the germline ends. The CDR3 has 13 amino acids. CDR1 and CDR2 from the germline V gene are LNHDA and SQIVND (reference sequence). Input was around 2.1 ug genomic DNA, or all available if less. The table came from immunoSEQ multiplex PCR; TCRdb's copy has only in-frame clones and leaves some out. The data hold approximately 93,000 clones, with roughly 85% observed a single time. The sample belongs to a study of glioma-infiltrating T cells after dendritic cell vaccination. The time point denotes: after dendritic cell vaccination, including at tumor progression/relapse. None of the glioblastoma patients had an isocitrate dehydrogenase mutation.

The chain couples TRBV19 to TRBJ2-5; the D is unclear. This specimen consisted of blood, obtained after dendritic cell vaccination. The TCR comes from a human donor with glioblastoma. This CDR3 reads CASSATFQETQYF. The CDR3 DNA reads as TGTGCCAGTAGTGCGACATTCCAAGAGACCCAGTACTTC.